This record looks at one TCR beta chain sequence and its context. The sample originates from a study of T cells in tumors after PD-1 blockade. The method was immunoSEQ multiplex PCR; TCRdb's version includes in-frame clones alone and lacks a portion of them. There are 55,000 to 65,000 clones in the sample; 80% occur only once, and roughly 12% lies in the top ten. CDR1 and CDR2 (germline): MNHNY, SVGAGI (reference sequence). CDR3 size: 12 residues. V lost 4 bases to trimming and J lost 9 bases, with 13 bases between them. The sample in question was PBMCs, obtained before anti-PD-1 treatment. This sequence joins TRBV6-6 and TRBJ2-7, with D tentatively TRBD1 (6 bases). The sequence came from a human donor with basal cell carcinoma. CDR3 nucleotides: TGTGCCAGCAGTTTCGCAGGGGCTGGGCAGTACTTC. Translating it yields CASSFAGAGQYF.